Below are 16 T cell receptor beta chains sequenced from a single sample in a study of T-cell memory formation after mild COVID-19. In TCRdb, the 5' RACE reads were re-called with MiXCR into one record per CDR3 protein. This table has 550,000 to 700,000 distinct CDR3 sequences, 15% to 20% appearing once. Input material: PBMCs or a T cell subset sorted from them (not recorded which). These receptors came from an adult woman who had mild COVID-19 (a few samples of this study predate the infection). Cell type and time point are not known.

The chain is built from TRBV7-9 and TRBJ1-3; possible D gene TRBD1, 5 bases. The CDR3 length is 14 residues. V was trimmed by 5 bases and J by 4 bases, leaving 12 bases between them. In germline, CDR1 is SEHNR, CDR2 FQNEAQ (reference sequence). The CDR3 sequence: CASSTPGQGNTIYF. The CDR3 DNA sequence: TGTGCCAGCAGCACCCCGGGGCAAGGAAACACCATATATTTT.

This clonotype has just a few counts. The rearrangement links TRBV12-3 or TRBV12-4 to TRBJ2-7; 12 nucleotides align to TRBD1. J was trimmed by 8 bases and V by 5 bases; bases with no gene match: 10. The CDR3 is 15 amino acids. The CDR3 reads CASSETGTGGTQQYF. The CDR3 DNA is TGTGCCAGCAGTGAAACCGGGACAGGGGGCACTCAGCAGTACTTC.

The chain joins TRBV7-9 to TRBJ2-2, with 9 bases that match TRBD2. CDR3 size: 14 residues. After removal of 7 bases from V and 5 bases from J, the junction contained 5 bases not matched to a gene. In germline, CDR1 is SEHNR, CDR2 FQNEAQ (reference sequence). The CDR3: CASTGTSLTGELFF. CDR3 DNA: TGTGCCAGCACCGGGACTAGCTTAACCGGGGAGCTGTTTTTT.

This clonotype was recorded many times. V usage is TRBV6-1 and J usage is TRBJ2-2, with 8 nucleotides matching TRBD1. Germline trimming cut 6 bases from V and 5 bases from J; bases unmatched to any gene: 2. CDR1 is MNHNS, CDR2 SASEGT, per germline. The length of the CDR3 is 13 residues. CDR3 region: CASRQGETGELFF. CDR3 nucleotide sequence: TGTGCCAGCAGACAGGGGGAAACCGGGGAGCTGTTTTTT.

V and J are TRBV3-1 and TRBJ2-7; TRBD1 might be the D (5 bases). There are 15 residues in the CDR3. The germline gives CDR1 LGHDT, CDR2 YNNKEL (reference sequence). V was trimmed by 5 bases and J by 3 bases, leaving 17 bases between them. This CDR3 reads CASSDRSSARYEQYF. CDR3 nucleotide sequence: TGTGCCAGCAGCGACAGAAGTTCGGCCCGCTACGAGCAGTACTTC.

This clonotype came up once. V usage is TRBV24-1 and J usage is TRBJ2-1; TRBD1 aligns across 7 bases. After removal of 4 bases from V and 0 bases from J, the junction contained 5 bases not matched to a gene. The germline CDR1 and CDR2 sequences are KGHDR and SFDVKD. This CDR3 has 16 amino acids. CDR3 DNA: TGTGCCACCAGTGAACTGACAGGGAGCTCCTACAATGAGCAGTTCTTC. It yields the protein CATSELTGSSYNEQFF.

The V gene is TRBV11-2, the J gene TRBJ1-3; a weak D match, TRBD1 (5 bases). The germline gives CDR1 SGHAT, CDR2 FQNNGV. V was clipped by 1 base and J by 2 bases, with 9 bases between them. The CDR3 sequence is 15 residues long. CDR3 in DNA: TGTGCCAGCAGCTTAGGCCCAGGGCCTGGAAACACCATATATTTT. Residues: CASSLGPGPGNTIYF.

The gene calls are TRBV6-4 and TRBJ2-2, with TRBD2 matching over 7 bases. Germline CDR1 and CDR2: MRHNA and SNTAGT. The V segment lost 0 bases and the J segment 1 base; nucleotides outside the gene matches: 5. This CDR3 has 17 amino acids. The CDR3, as DNA: TGTGCCAGCAGTGACTCGAGAGCTAGCGGGAACACCGGGGAGCTGTTTTTT. Protein: CASSDSRASGNTGELFF.

This clonotype was observed many times. This rearrangement joins TRBV7-9 to TRBJ2-1; 10 bases align to TRBD2. CDR3 length: 15 amino acids. J gave up 2 bases and V 5 bases, and 3 bases lay outside the gene matches. Germline V gene lookup returns CDR1 SEHNR and CDR2 FQNEAQ (reference sequence). CDR3 region: CASSLSGGTYNEQFF. Written as DNA, the CDR3 is TGTGCCAGCAGCCTTAGCGGGGGGACCTACAATGAGCAGTTCTTC.

The J gene is TRBJ1-6, the V gene TRBV12-3 or TRBV12-4; TRBD1 agrees at 8 bases. The J segment lost 9 bases and the V segment lost 5 bases, leaving 3 bases of the junction unmatched. This CDR3 comprises 13 residues. The CDR3 DNA follows: TGTGCCAGCAGTACAGGGGGAAGTTCACCCCTCCACTTT. Its protein is CASSTGGSSPLHF.

The chain carries TRBV15 and TRBJ1-1, with D unclear. The CDR3 covers 13 residues. CDR1 LNHNV and CDR2 YYDKDF come from the germline V gene (reference sequence). V lost 5 bases, J lost 0 bases, and 7 bases lay in between. The CDR3 DNA follows: TGTGCCACCAGCCGTAGAGTGAACACTGAAGCTTTCTTT. It translates to CATSRRVNTEAFF.

The chain has TRBV12-3 or TRBV12-4 and TRBJ2-1; 12 bases are shared with TRBD2. CDR3 length equals 15 residues. V shed 5 bases, J shed 6 bases, and the junction held 5 bases outside the gene matches. In DNA, the CDR3 is TGTGCCAGCAGTCGACTAGCGGGAGTCTCCAATGAGCAGTTCTTC. Residues: CASSRLAGVSNEQFF.

The J gene is TRBJ2-5, the V gene TRBV7-2, with D unresolved. The CDR3 is 14 residues long. Germline V gene lookup returns CDR1 SGHTA and CDR2 FQGNSA. V lost 1 base to trimming and J lost 0 bases, with 6 bases between them. The DNA of the CDR3 is TGTGCCAGCAGCTTAGAGACTTACCAAGAGACCCAGTACTTC. It yields the protein CASSLETYQETQYF.

The table lists this clonotype with a few counts. The V call is TRBV7-9, the J call TRBJ2-1; D is unresolved. Trimming left V 2 bases short and J 6 bases short, with 8 bases between. Looked up from germline, CDR1 is SEHNR and CDR2 is FQNEAQ (reference sequence). The length of the CDR3 is 13 residues. The CDR3 DNA sequence: TGTGCCAGCAGCTTAACTGACGTCAATGAGCAGTTCTTC. Its translation: CASSLTDVNEQFF. Using reference TRBV7-9 and TRBJ2-1 for the parts outside the CDR3, the full variable domain is DTGVSQNPRHKITKRGQNVTFRCDPISEHNRLYWYRQTLGQGPEFLTYFQNEAQLEKSRLLSDRFSAERPKGSFSTLEIQRTEQGDSAMYLCASSLTDVNEQFFGPGTRLTVL.

V is TRBV7-9 and J is TRBJ1-1, with TRBD1 as a possible D gene (5 bases). V was pared by 5 bases and J by 8 bases, with 15 bases between. CDR3 length: 13 residues. From germline, CDR1 is SEHNR and CDR2 FQNEAQ (reference sequence). CDR3 coding DNA: TGTGCCAGCAGCCTCCGCGAGGGGTTGGAAGCTTTCTTT. Residues: CASSLREGLEAFF.

DNA of the CDR3: TGTGCCAGCAGCCAAGGAGGCCGGAGAGCTTTCTTT. Translating gives CASSQGGRRAFF. This chain connects TRBV3-1 to TRBJ1-1; D is unresolved. V shed 1 base and J shed 10 bases, with 10 bases lying between them. The CDR3 sequence is 12 residues long. Per germline, CDR1 LGHDT and CDR2 YNNKEL (reference sequence).